These T cell receptor beta chains were read from a single sample in a study of spatial heterogeneity in lung cancer. A single record per CDR3 protein comes from TCRdb applying MiXCR to the 5' RACE reads. The repertoire holds 89,000 or so distinct CDR3 sequences, with about a fifth as singletons. The sequencing here drew on PBMCs, taken at surgery. Every receptor here comes from a male donor with early-stage non-small cell lung cancer. The CDR3 runs from the conserved cysteine through the conserved F or W. The D gene is left open where the match is weak. Only part of the rows carry a size: once, few, many, or a class if the clone is expanded.

D,J,size,V,DNA,CDR3
NA,TRBJ2-1,few,TRBV24-1,TGTGCCACCAGTTCCAGGAACCCCGATGAGCAGTTCTTC,CATSSRNPDEQFF
NA,TRBJ2-2,few,TRBV27,TGTGCCAGCCAACACGCCCGGACAGAAAACACCGGGGAGCTGTTTTTT,CASQHARTENTGELFF
TRBD1,TRBJ1-1,few,TRBV4-1,TGCGCCAGCAGCCAAGAAGACAGGGCGTACACTGAAGCTTTCTTT,CASSQEDRAYTEAFF
NA,TRBJ2-7,few,TRBV27,TGTGCCAGCATCGCACCGCCCCCTCAGACAGAACCCTACGAGCAGTACTTC,CASIAPPPQTEPYEQYF
TRBD2,TRBJ2-3,many,TRBV12-3/TRBV12-4,TGTGCCAGCAGTACAATACTAGCGGGAGGGGCAGATACGCAGTATTTT,CASSTILAGGADTQYF
NA,TRBJ1-5,many,TRBV18,TGTGCCAGCTCACCCGACAGCAGCAATCAGCCCCAGCATTTT,CASSPDSSNQPQHF
NA,TRBJ1-2,NA,TRBV5-1,TGCGCCAGCAGCTTGGGAGATCAGGGACTCGGCTACACCTTC,CASSLGDQGLGYTF
NA,TRBJ2-5,NA,TRBV5-1,TGCGCCAGCAGCTTGTGGGAGGAAGAGACCCAGTACTTC,CASSLWEEETQYF
TRBD1,TRBJ2-7,NA,TRBV14,TGTGCCAGCAGCCAAGTGGGACAGGGAACCTACGAGCAGTACTTC,CASSQVGQGTYEQYF
TRBD2,TRBJ2-2,NA,TRBV9,TGTGCCAGCAGCCCCCGCTCAGCGGGGGGGCCCGGGGAGCTGTTTTTT,CASSPRSAGGPGELFF
TRBD2,TRBJ2-3,NA,TRBV6-5,TGTGCCAGCAGTTTCAGGGGGACTAGCGGGACAGATACGCAGTATTTT,CASSFRGTSGTDTQYF
NA,TRBJ1-1,NA,TRBV2,TGTGCCAGCAGTGACACGACTCGCACTGAAGCTTTCTTT,CASSDTTRTEAFF
NA,TRBJ1-1,few,TRBV4-3,TGCGCCAGCAGCCAAGCGGCAGGGTGGACTGAAGCTTTCTTT,CASSQAAGWTEAFF
TRBD2,TRBJ2-3,NA,TRBV20-1,TGCAGTGCTTCGACTAGCGGGAGAGGTACAGATACGCAGTATTTT,CSASTSGRGTDTQYF
TRBD1,TRBJ1-2,few,TRBV28,TGTGCCAGCAGAACAGGGGGCGCGGGCTATGGCTACACCTTC,CASRTGGAGYGYTF
NA,TRBJ2-5,NA,TRBV18,TGTGCCAGCTCGCCACTCCAAGAGACCCAGTACTTC,CASSPLQETQYF
NA,TRBJ1-5,many,TRBV29-1,TGCAGCGTTCAGATGACCACAGGGAATCAGCCCCAGCATTTT,CSVQMTTGNQPQHF
NA,TRBJ1-4,NA,TRBV19,TGTGCCAGTAGTATCAGCGAGACTACTAATGAAAAACTGTTTTTT,CASSISETTNEKLFF
NA,TRBJ1-3,many,TRBV7-2,TGTGCCAGCAGCCCTTCTGCGGGGTCTGGAAACACCATATATTTT,CASSPSAGSGNTIYF
NA,TRBJ2-7,NA,TRBV9,TGTGCCAGCAGCGTAGGGGGGATGTCCTACGAGCAGTACTTC,CASSVGGMSYEQYF
NA,TRBJ2-7,NA,TRBV5-1,TGCGCCAGCAGCCCCCAGGGGAACTACGAGCAGTACTTC,CASSPQGNYEQYF
NA,TRBJ1-5,NA,TRBV12-3/TRBV12-4,TGTGCCAGCAGTGCCGCGGGGAGCGATCAGCCCCAGCATTTT,CASSAAGSDQPQHF
NA,TRBJ2-5,NA,TRBV18,TGTGCCAGCTCACCACGGACCCTCAAAGAGACCCAGTACTTC,CASSPRTLKETQYF
TRBD1,TRBJ2-5,many,TRBV28,TGTGCCAGCACCCTGGACAGGGTTGTACAAGAGACCCAGTACTTC,CASTLDRVVQETQYF
NA,TRBJ1-1,many,TRBV6-6,TGTGCCAGCAGTTACTCGAACGAGGGAAACACTGAAGCTTTCTTT,CASSYSNEGNTEAFF
TRBD1,TRBJ2-5,many,TRBV5-4,TGTGCCAGCAGATCCGGGACAGGCCTTTTGGAGACCCAGTACTTC,CASRSGTGLLETQYF
NA,TRBJ1-2,NA,TRBV20-1,TGCAGTGCAAAGGTGTCCGGCGGGAACTATGGCTACACCTTC,CSAKVSGGNYGYTF
NA,TRBJ2-3,few,TRBV3-1,TGTGCCAGCAGCCAAGGGGCTCCGGGATTCACAGATACGCAGTATTTT,CASSQGAPGFTDTQYF
NA,TRBJ2-2,many,TRBV7-3,TGTGCCAGCAGCCCTCAGGGAACCGGGGAGCTGTTTTTT,CASSPQGTGELFF
NA,TRBJ1-4,few,TRBV7-9,TGTGCCAGCAGCAAACAGGGTAAAAATGAAAAACTGTTTTTT,CASSKQGKNEKLFF
NA,TRBJ1-4,many,TRBV14,TGTGCCAGCAGCCTGACAGGATACGAGACTAATGAAAAACTGTTTTTT,CASSLTGYETNEKLFF
TRBD1,TRBJ1-1,NA,TRBV5-1,TGCGCCAGCAGCTGGGACAGGGGGCAATCTGAAGCTTTCTTT,CASSWDRGQSEAFF